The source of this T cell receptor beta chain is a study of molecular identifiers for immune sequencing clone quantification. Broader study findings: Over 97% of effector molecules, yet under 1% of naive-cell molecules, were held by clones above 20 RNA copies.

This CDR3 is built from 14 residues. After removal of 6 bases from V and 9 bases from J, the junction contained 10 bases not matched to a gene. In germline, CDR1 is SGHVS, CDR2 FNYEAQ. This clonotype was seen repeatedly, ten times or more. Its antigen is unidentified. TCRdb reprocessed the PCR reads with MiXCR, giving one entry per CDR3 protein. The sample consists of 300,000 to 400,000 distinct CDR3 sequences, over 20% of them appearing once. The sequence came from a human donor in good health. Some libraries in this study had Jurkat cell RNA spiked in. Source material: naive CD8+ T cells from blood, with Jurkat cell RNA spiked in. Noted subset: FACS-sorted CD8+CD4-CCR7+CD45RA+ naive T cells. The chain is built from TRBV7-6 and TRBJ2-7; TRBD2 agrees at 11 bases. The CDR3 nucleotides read TGTGCCAGCAGTACCACACTAGCGGGGGACGGGCAGTACTTC. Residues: CASSTTLAGDGQYF.